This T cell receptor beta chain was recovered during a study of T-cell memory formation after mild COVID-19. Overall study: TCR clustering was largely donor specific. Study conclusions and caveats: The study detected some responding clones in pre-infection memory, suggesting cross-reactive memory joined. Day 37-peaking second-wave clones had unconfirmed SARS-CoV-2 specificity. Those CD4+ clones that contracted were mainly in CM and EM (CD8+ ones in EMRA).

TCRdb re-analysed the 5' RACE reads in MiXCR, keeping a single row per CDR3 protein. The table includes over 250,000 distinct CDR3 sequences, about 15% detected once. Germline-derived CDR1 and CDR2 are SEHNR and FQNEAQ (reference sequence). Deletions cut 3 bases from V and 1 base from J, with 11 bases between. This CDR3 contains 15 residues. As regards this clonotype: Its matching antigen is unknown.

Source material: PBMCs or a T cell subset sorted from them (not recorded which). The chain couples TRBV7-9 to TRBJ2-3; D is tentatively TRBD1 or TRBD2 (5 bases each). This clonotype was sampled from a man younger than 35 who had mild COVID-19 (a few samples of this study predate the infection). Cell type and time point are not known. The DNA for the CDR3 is TGTGCCAGCAGCTTCCGCCGAGGGGGCACAGATACGCAGTATTTT. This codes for CASSFRRGGTDTQYF.